This T cell receptor (beta chain) was documented in a study of identical twins. Study-wide results and caveats: A cross-sectional statistical analysis, not follow-up of the same donors, supported the conclusions. Abundant beta clonotypes from cord blood had fewer insertions, unlike memory repertoires, which showed none.

Addition of a universal primer site occurred through template switching, and cDNA carried unique molecular identifiers. Each CDR3 protein is one row after TCRdb ran MiXCR on the 5' RACE reads. This sample yields fewer than 550,000 distinct CDR3 sequences, of which about 16% are seen a single time; 0.44% belongs to the top ten. Trimming cost V 3 bases and J 1 base, with 13 bases left between them. CDR3 length: 16 residues. Germline V lookup: CDR1 SGHKS, CDR2 YYEKEE (reference sequence). Donors were all healthy Caucasians. Worth noting for this clonotype: Its antigen remains unidentified.

These data also featured in a second study, about yellow fever vaccine responses in identical twins.

The chain recombines TRBV5-5 with TRBJ2-2; D is uncertain. The source material was CD4+ T cells sorted from blood. The sequence came from a woman between 18 and 29 years old in good health. The CDR3: CASSSLGGLNTGELFF. DNA for the CDR3: TGTGCCAGCAGCTCACTCGGCGGTTTGAACACCGGGGAGCTGTTTTTT. The entire variable domain, with the rest obtained from reference TRBV5-5 and TRBJ2-2, is as follows: DAGVTQSPTHLIKTRGQQVTLRCSPISGHKSVSWYQQVLGQGPQFIFQYYEKEERGRGNFPDRFSARQFPNYSSELNVNALLLGDSALYLCASSSLGGLNTGELFFGEGSRLTVL.